The 29 T cell receptor beta chains below come from one sample, sequenced in a study of blood T cells in healthy people across ages. Sample-barcoded 5' priming and a J-beta primer mix drove a second PCR of about 7 to 12 cycles. MiXCR, run by TCRdb on the 5' RACE reads, gives a single entry per CDR3 protein. The repertoire includes some 1.4 million distinct CDR3 sequences, about 43% of them detected once, and 7.9% sits in the top ten. Specimen: blood. The receptors stem from a woman under 30 in good health.

The sample holds one count of this clonotype. The chain combines TRBV28 with TRBJ1-4; D uncertain. The germline V gene encodes CDR1 MDHEN and CDR2 SYDVKM. The V end lost 5 bases, the J end lost 7 bases, and 11 bases lay between the germline ends. The length of the CDR3 is 13 residues. The CDR3 reads CASSPERREKLFF. DNA for the CDR3: TGTGCCAGCAGTCCGGAGAGGCGTGAAAAACTGTTTTTT.

V and J are TRBV9 and TRBJ2-3; the match to TRBD2 covers 7 bases. CDR1 is SGDLS, CDR2 YYNGEE, per germline. This CDR3 region has 13 residues. With 7 bases clipped from V and 4 bases from J, the junction kept 6 bases outside the gene matches. The CDR3 DNA is TGTGCCAGCGGGGCGGGAGACTCAGATACGCAGTATTTT. This codes for CASGAGDSDTQYF. Combining the CDR3 with reference TRBV9 and TRBJ2-3 gives the whole variable domain DSGVTQTPKHLITATGQRVTLRCSPRSGDLSVYWYQQSLDQGLQFLIQYYNGEERAKGNILERFSAQQFPDLHSELNLSSLELGDSALYFCASGAGDSDTQYFGPGTRLTVL.

This clonotype was counted only a few times. The J gene is TRBJ2-1, the V gene TRBV5-5; 7 nucleotides match TRBD2. CDR1 is SGHKS and CDR2 is YYEKEE in the germline V gene (reference sequence). The CDR3 extends over 16 amino acids. The V segment lost 2 bases and the J segment 3 bases; nucleotides outside the gene matches: 8. In DNA form, the CDR3 reads TGTGCCAGCAGCTTTGGTCCGGCGGGGGACTACAATGAGCAGTTCTTC. Translation: CASSFGPAGDYNEQFF.

The gene calls are TRBV7-9 and TRBJ2-1, with D possibly being TRBD2 (6 bases). CDR1 and CDR2 from the germline V gene are SEHNR and FQNEAQ (reference sequence). The CDR3 covers 15 residues. V dropped 5 bases and J dropped 4 bases, with 15 bases sitting between them. For the CDR3, the DNA is TGTGCCAGCAGCACAGGAGAGGAGGGTTACAATGAGCAGTTCTTC. Protein: CASSTGEEGYNEQFF.

In the case of this clonotype: Possible read error: a much larger clone is one base away. The chain has TRBV9 and TRBJ2-7; D uncertain. Per the germline V gene, CDR1 is SGDLS and CDR2 is YYNGEE. The CDR3 covers 12 residues. The V gene lost 3 bases and the J gene lost 6 bases, with 10 bases spanning the gap. The CDR3 is CASSGVPCEQYF. In nucleotides, the CDR3 is TGTGCCAGCAGCGGGGTGCCTTGCGAGCAGTACTTC.

This clonotype was seen a single time. The chain uses TRBV6-2 or TRBV6-3 and TRBJ2-7, with TRBD1 matching over 10 bases. From germline, CDR1 is MNHEY and CDR2 SVGEGT. With V trimmed by 8 bases and J by 3 bases, 10 bases remained unmatched. The CDR3 is made up of 15 amino acids. DNA of the CDR3: TGTGCCAGCGGAAATTCCGGGACAGGGGACTACGAGCAGTACTTC. Its protein is CASGNSGTGDYEQYF.

This sequence joins TRBV11-3 and TRBJ2-1, with 7 bases lining up with TRBD1. The CDR3 has 16 residues. V lost 3 bases, J lost 5 bases, and 10 bases stayed unmatched. Germline loops: CDR1 SGHNT, CDR2 YENEEA. The DNA for the CDR3 is TGTGCCAGCAGCTTGACCAAGGGGACAGTCGACAATGAGCAGTTCTTC. As protein: CASSLTKGTVDNEQFF.

The V call is TRBV29-1, the J call TRBJ1-2; tentative D call: TRBD1 (5 bases). In germline, CDR1 is SQVTM, CDR2 ANQGSEA. Trimming took off 6 bases at V and 3 bases at J, with 17 bases between the two ends. The CDR3 sequence is 14 residues long. Written as DNA, the CDR3 is TGCAGCGTCGGCGGGGGGGATAGCGACTATGGCTACACCTTC. Translated: CSVGGGDSDYGYTF.

V and J are TRBV30 and TRBJ2-2, with TRBD2 matching 12 bases. Germline CDR1 and CDR2: GTSNPN and SVGIG (reference sequence). The CDR3 is made up of 15 amino acids. V dropped 3 bases and J dropped 6; count of bases not matched to a gene: 5. CDR3 loop: CAWRLAGGRSGELFF. CDR3 sequence (DNA): TGTGCCTGGAGGCTAGCGGGGGGGCGGTCCGGGGAGCTGTTTTTT.

V and J are TRBV6-1 and TRBJ1-4; possible D gene TRBD1, 5 bases. The length of the CDR3 is 15 residues. The germline V gene encodes CDR1 MNHNS and CDR2 SASEGT. Trimming pared 7 bases from V and 1 base from J, leaving 13 bases between. The CDR3 bases are TGTGCCAGCAAGGGCTTCCAGGGAACTAATGAAAAACTGTTTTTT. Translating gives CASKGFQGTNEKLFF.

The chain couples TRBV7-6 to TRBJ2-1, with TRBD1 identical over 9 bases. Trimming took 5 bases from V and 0 from J; bases not matched to a gene: 8. This CDR3 spans 17 amino acids. Germline-derived CDR1 and CDR2 are SGHVS and FNYEAQ. The CDR3 loop is CASSPRTGVLSYNEQFF. For the CDR3, the DNA is TGTGCCAGCAGCCCCCGGACAGGGGTTCTCTCCTACAATGAGCAGTTCTTC.

The gene calls are TRBV5-1 and TRBJ2-3, with 8 bases matching TRBD2. The V gene's germline CDR1 is SGHRS and CDR2 YFSETQ. Losses at the gene ends were 1 base for V and 2 bases for J; bases not matched to a gene: 9. The CDR3 spans 17 residues. Here the CDR3 reads CASSLPRGATTTDTQYF. The CDR3 nucleotides read TGCGCCAGCAGCTTGCCGCGGGGGGCCACCACCACAGATACGCAGTATTTT.

As concerns this clonotype: The junction departs from the called germline gene at one end, perhaps through a read error. This rearrangement joins TRBV12-3 or TRBV12-4 to TRBJ1-2, with D unresolved. The CDR3 extends over 13 amino acids. CDR3 sequence (DNA): TGTACCAGCAGTTCCCGAGATTACTATGGCTACACCTTC. This sequence encodes CTSSSRDYYGYTF.

This clonotype turned up a few times. V gene TRBV25-1 combines with J gene TRBJ2-7, with a tentative D call TRBD1 (7 bases). The CDR3 has 15 residues. The germline V and J ends were trimmed by 1 base and 2 bases, with 12 bases remaining between them. Germline CDR1 MGHDK, CDR2 SYGVNS. CDR3 in DNA: TGTGCCAGCAGTGAATGGGCAGGGGGGACCTACGAGCAGTACTTC. Translation gives CASSEWAGGTYEQYF.

This chain joins TRBV9 and TRBJ2-5; D might be TRBD1 (6 bases). The CDR3 is made up of 13 amino acids. Germline lookup yields CDR1 SGDLS and CDR2 YYNGEE. The V and J ends lost 3 bases and 11 bases respectively, with 17 bases between them. CDR3 nucleotide sequence: TGTGCCAGCAGCGCGTGGACAGACAATGAGCAGTACTTC. This encodes CASSAWTDNEQYF.

A few counts support this clonotype. The V and J genes are TRBV5-1 and TRBJ1-1, with D uncertain. This CDR3 is built from 15 residues. CDR1 is SGHRS, CDR2 YFSETQ, per germline. Deletions cut 0 bases from V and 3 bases from J, with 12 bases between. The chain's CDR3 is CASSLAPGSHTEAFF. CDR3 coding DNA: TGCGCCAGCAGCTTGGCGCCGGGCTCACACACTGAAGCTTTCTTT.

V usage is TRBV6-6 and J usage is TRBJ2-5, with TRBD2 matching over 9 bases. Matching the DNA end better, TRBJ2-7 makes the J call doubtful. Germline CDR1 reads MNHNY; CDR2 reads SVGAGI (reference sequence). The CDR3 spans 13 residues. The CDR3: CACQASGAYEQYF. The DNA for the CDR3 is TGTGCCTGCCAGGCTAGCGGGGCCTACGAGCAGTACTTC.

The V call is TRBV6-5, the J call TRBJ2-3; TRBD2 agrees at 8 bases. There are 15 residues in the CDR3. Germline-derived CDR1 and CDR2 are MNHEY and SVGAGI. V shed 5 bases and J 13 bases; nucleotides not matched to a gene: 17. CDR3: CASSRAGVPPVAEYF. The CDR3, as DNA: TGTGCCAGCAGTCGAGCGGGAGTGCCCCCCGTGGCGGAGTATTTT.

This chain uses TRBV14 with TRBJ2-3, with no clear D. The germline CDR1 and CDR2 sequences are SGHDN and FVKESK. The CDR3 is 13 amino acids. V was shortened by 3 bases and J by 1 base, with 5 bases between the two germline ends. CDR3 sequence: CASSQLRTDTQYF. Here the CDR3 DNA reads TGTGCCAGCAGCCAGCTCCGCACAGATACGCAGTATTTT. Supplemented by reference TRBV14 and TRBJ2-3, the full variable domain reads EAGVTQFPSHSVIEKGQTVTLRCDPISGHDNLYWYRRVMGKEIKFLLHFVKESKQDESGMPNNRFLAERTGGTYSTLKVQPAELEDSGVYFCASSQLRTDTQYFGPGTRLTVL.

Remarks on this clonotype: This clone may be a read error of a much larger clone one base away. This chain connects TRBV20-1 to TRBJ2-3; a possible D gene is TRBD1 (8 bases). The length of the CDR3 is 19 residues. CDR1 and CDR2 from the germline V gene are DFQATT and SNEGSKA (reference sequence). V was cut by 2 bases and J by 3 bases, with 27 bases left in between. The CDR3 is CSARQEFLDRGGRTDTQYF. In nucleotides, the CDR3 is TGCAGTGCTAGACAAGAGTTCCTCGACAGGGGAGGGCGGACAGATACGCAGTATTTT.

In this sample, this clonotype turned up a few times. The chain joins TRBV5-1 to TRBJ2-1; 7 positions match TRBD2. The CDR3 consists of 16 residues. CDR1 is SGHRS, CDR2 YFSETQ, per germline. Unmatched junction bases numbered 14, after V lost 4 bases and J lost 7 bases. The CDR3 here is CASSVGGTTSQNEQFF. CDR3 DNA sequence: TGCGCCAGCAGCGTTGGGGGGACTACCAGTCAGAATGAGCAGTTCTTC.

The V and J genes are TRBV5-6 and TRBJ2-1; D ambiguous. Deletions cut 0 bases from V and 4 bases from J, with 20 bases between. There are 18 residues in the CDR3. CDR1 is SGHDT and CDR2 is YYEEEE in the germline V gene. The DNA for the CDR3 is TGTGCCAGCAGCTTGGCTTTTCCGCTTTGGTCCGGGTACAATGAGCAGTTCTTC. Amino acid sequence: CASSLAFPLWSGYNEQFF. Full variable domain (rest looked up from reference TRBV5-6 and TRBJ2-1): DAGVTQSPTHLIKTRGQQVTLRCSPKSGHDTVSWYQQALGQGPQFIFQYYEEEERQRGNFPDRFSGHQFPNYSSELNVNALLLGDSALYLCASSLAFPLWSGYNEQFFGPGTRLTVL.

Of note for this clonotype: The junction does not match germline at one end; this may be a read error. The chain combines TRBV4-1 with TRBJ2-1; TRBD1 matches 9 bases. The CDR3 totals 14 residues. CDR1 MGHRA and CDR2 YSYEKL come from the germline V gene. DNA for the CDR3: TGCGTCAGCCGGAGGGGACAGGGACACAATGAGCAGTTCTTC. It encodes CVSRRGQGHNEQFF.

The chain has TRBV3-1 and TRBJ1-5, with 7 positions matching TRBD1. V gave up 4 bases and J gave up 7 bases; unmatched junction bases: 4. CDR3 length equals 13 residues. Germline CDR1 is LGHDT and CDR2 is YNNKEL (reference sequence). The CDR3 here is CASSRQGSQPQHF. CDR3 DNA: TGTGCCAGCAGCCGACAGGGTAGCCAGCCCCAGCATTTT.

The chain carries TRBV28 and TRBJ2-3; D gene uncertain. The CDR3 sequence is 12 residues long. Per the germline V gene, CDR1 is MDHEN and CDR2 is SYDVKM. The CDR3 loop is CAGGGDIDTQYF. CDR3 sequence (DNA): TGTGCTGGTGGCGGCGATATAGATACGCAGTATTTT.

This clonotype was detected only a few times. The rearrangement joins TRBV6-5 to TRBJ1-1; D perhaps matches TRBD1 (6 bases). The germline V and J ends were trimmed by 2 bases and 1 base, with 8 bases remaining between them. This CDR3 has 14 residues. Germline CDR1 reads MNHEY; CDR2 reads SVGAGI. CDR3 DNA: TGTGCCAGCAGTTACGGGGGCAAGAACACTGAAGCTTTCTTT. Its protein is CASSYGGKNTEAFF.

The chain recombines TRBV10-1 with TRBJ2-3, with D hard to call. The CDR3 consists of 14 residues. The germline V gene has CDR1 WNHNN and CDR2 SYGVQD (reference sequence). The V end lost 4 bases, the J end lost 0 bases, and 8 bases lay between the germline ends. CDR3 nucleotide sequence: TGCGCCAGCAGTGTCTCCCACAGCACAGATACGCAGTATTTT. This translates into CASSVSHSTDTQYF.

This clonotype was counted only a few times. The rearrangement joins TRBV29-1 to TRBJ2-2; a weak D match, TRBD1 (6 bases). Trimming stripped 4 bases from V and 6 bases from J, with 12 bases between. This CDR3 spans 13 amino acids. Germline CDR1 is SQVTM and CDR2 is ANQGSEA. The CDR3 region has the DNA TGCAGCGTTGGGGGGCCTTACTCCGGGGAGCTGTTTTTT. This encodes CSVGGPYSGELFF.

This clonotype has a count of ten or more. The chain couples TRBV10-3 to TRBJ2-7; TRBD1 matches at 8 bases. CDR1 and CDR2 (germline): ENHRY, SYGVKD. The CDR3 contains 16 residues. J lost 7 bases, V lost 5 bases, and 16 bases had no gene match. The CDR3 spells CAISPPSGQGSREQYF. CDR3 nucleotide sequence: TGTGCCATCAGTCCGCCCTCTGGACAGGGAAGTAGGGAGCAGTACTTC.